This T cell receptor (beta chain) was recorded in a study of shared clonotypes between healthy human individuals. Clones were sequenced by immunoSEQ multiplex PCR, and TCRdb holds only the in-frame ones, with some missing. The sample shows about 2.3 million clones, about nine tenths of them seen only once. This CDR3 is built from 13 residues. Germline V gene sequence: CDR1 SGHRS, CDR2 YFSETQ. Trimming pared 2 bases from V and 3 bases from J, leaving 9 bases between. The V gene is TRBV5-1, the J gene TRBJ2-7; possible D gene TRBD2, 6 bases. The source is a man between 18 and 35 years old in good health. Some clones in this sample may be carry-over from other donors' samples. Sequences were obtained from naive CD4+ T cells from PBMCs. Documented subset: CD45RA+ positively selected. DNA of the CDR3: TGCGCCAGCAGCTTCGCGGGAAACTACGAGCAGTACTTC. This codes for CASSFAGNYEQYF.